These 6 T cell receptor beta chains came from one sample sequenced in a study of cytomegalovirus exposure and HLA in healthy donors. The assay was immunoSEQ multiplex PCR, and TCRdb's table has in-frame clones only and misses some. Of 260,000 or so clones in the sample, around 87% were seen once. The sequenced sample was PBMCs. The receptor source for this set is a man younger than 30 in good health and CMV-seronegative.

The rearrangement joins TRBV6-1 to TRBJ2-7; TRBD1 matches at 9 bases. Germline CDR1 reads MNHNS; CDR2 reads SASEGT. With V trimmed by 1 base and J by 2 bases, 6 bases remained unmatched. The CDR3 runs to 16 residues. The CDR3 nucleotides read TGTGCCAGCAGTGAAGAACAGGGGGCAGGGACCTACGAGCAGTACTTC. Residues: CASSEEQGAGTYEQYF.

This clone was detected only a few times. The genes are TRBV20-1 and TRBJ1-2; possible D gene TRBD1, 5 bases. The CDR3 runs to 11 residues. Trimming cost V 6 bases and J 4 bases, with 9 bases left between them. Germline-derived CDR1 and CDR2 are DFQATT and SNEGSKA (reference sequence). CDR3 sequence (DNA): TGCAGTGCCACAGGCAGCTATGGCTACACCTTC. Residues: CSATGSYGYTF.

The chain uses TRBV5-1 and TRBJ2-3; D is ambiguous. V gave up 0 bases and J gave up 4 bases, with 18 bases separating them. The CDR3 spans 17 residues. Germline CDR1 and CDR2: SGHRS and YFSETQ. This CDR3 is CASSLVVEPALSDTQYF. The CDR3 DNA sequence: TGCGCCAGCAGCTTGGTCGTGGAGCCCGCTCTCTCAGATACGCAGTATTTT.

This chain links TRBV28 with TRBJ2-1; 16 positions match TRBD2. Germline V gene sequence: CDR1 MDHEN, CDR2 SYDVKM. The CDR3 consists of 15 residues. The ends lost 5 bases at V and 15 bases at J; junction bases unmatched: 10. The CDR3 DNA is TGTGCCAGCAGTACCCCGGGACTAGCGGGAGGGCCGGTGTTCTTC. As protein: CASSTPGLAGGPVFF.

The chain couples TRBV11-2 to TRBJ2-7; D perhaps matches TRBD2 (6 bases). Trimming pared 3 bases from V and 2 bases from J, leaving 17 bases between. The CDR3 runs to 16 residues. Per germline, CDR1 SGHAT and CDR2 FQNNGV. DNA of the CDR3: TGTGCCAGCAGCTTTTTCCAGTACAGGACTACCTACGAGCAGTACTTC. Protein sequence: CASSFFQYRTTYEQYF.

This chain connects TRBV19 to TRBJ2-3; 10 nucleotides agree with TRBD2. The CDR3 length is 17 residues. J lost 2 bases, V lost 2 bases, and 7 bases had no gene match. In germline, CDR1 is LNHDA, CDR2 SQIVND (reference sequence). The CDR3 region has the DNA TGTGCCAGTAGTATATTAGCGGGGGGACATCTCACAGATACGCAGTATTTT. Translation gives CASSILAGGHLTDTQYF.